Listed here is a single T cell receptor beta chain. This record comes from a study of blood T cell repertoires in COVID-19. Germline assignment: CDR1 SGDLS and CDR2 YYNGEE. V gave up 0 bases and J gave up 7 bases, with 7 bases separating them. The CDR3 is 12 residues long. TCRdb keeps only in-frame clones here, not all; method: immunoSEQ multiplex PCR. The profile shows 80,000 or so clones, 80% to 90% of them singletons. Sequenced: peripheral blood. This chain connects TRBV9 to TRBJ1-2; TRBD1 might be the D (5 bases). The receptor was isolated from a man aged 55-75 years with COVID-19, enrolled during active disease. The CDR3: CASSVEGFGYTF. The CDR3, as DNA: TGTGCCAGCAGCGTAGAGGGGTTTGGCTACACCTTC.